The sequence of this TCR beta chain was determined in a study of CD8 T cells in Susac syndrome. V dropped 6 bases and J dropped 7 bases, with 13 bases sitting between them. The CDR3 covers 13 residues. Per germline, CDR1 KGHSH and CDR2 LQKENI. The T cells that were sequenced for TCR beta were CD8+ and CD4+ cells from blood. RNA, at about 0.45 to 1 ug, was reverse transcribed with random hexamers. The CDR3 of TCR beta was amplified by immunoSEQ multiplex PCR across 54 Vbeta and 13 Jbeta. TCRdb redid the calling of the immunoSEQ multiplex PCR reads with MiXCR, one entry per CDR3 protein. The profile shows around 280,000 distinct CDR3 sequences, about 85% of them singletons.

The TCR was taken from a human donor with multiple sclerosis. Sequenced material: CD8+ T cells from PBMCs. The chain links TRBV18 to TRBJ2-1; D uncertain. The DNA for the CDR3 is TGTGCCAGCTCGCCGGTCACGGATAATGAGCAGTTCTTC. Amino acid sequence: CASSPVTDNEQFF.